This entry features one TCR beta chain sequence. Its target antigen remains unknown. Per-nucleotide qualities are absent, and no much larger clonotype sits a single base away. The sample is drawn from a study of blood T cell repertoires in COVID-19 (dated by TCRdb to about 2020). Looking at the study overall: Samples covering the acute and convalescent phases of COVID-19 were provided by collaborators in the United States, Italy and Spain. The prospective study material was composed of cDNA or gDNA derived from T cells, B-cell-depleted T cells, or PBMCs. Subjects who had been exposed to COVID-19, were actively infected with it, or had recovered from it provided the deeply sampled blood TCRbeta repertoires that made up the dataset. The repertoires were released in a freely available public database meant as a resource for research on the immune response to SARS-CoV-2. The samples were drawn from the first 160 participants of the ongoing ImmuneRACE study and from some 1,300 subjects provided by 6 global collaborators. Sample metadata almost always included a de-identified subject ID, COVID-19 status, age in years and sex. HLA class I and class II types, where available, came from metadata supplied by the sample provider rather than from assay-based typing.

Points the paper makes about the study in general: The amount of clinical and demographic metadata varied by source and participant and was provided uncurated.

The germline V gene (reference sequence) yields LNHDA for CDR1 and SQIVND for CDR2. From the cysteine through the phenylalanine, the CDR3 covers 12 amino acids. Only the CDR3 portion is preserved as DNA: 36 bases, with reading frame beginning at the first base. V loses 9 bases of germline sequence and J loses 13 bases, and the interval between the two ends is 19 bases. TCRbeta CDR3 regions were amplified from genomic DNA by means of the immunoSEQ Assay, a bias-controlled multiplex PCR. Turning to the authors' computational methods: The number of nucleated cells in each sample was estimated by amplification of reference gene primers within the assay. To quantify the absolute abundance of each unique TCRbeta CDR3 rearrangement, sequence reads were collapsed and filtered. For each sample, productive Simpson clonality was calculated as the square root of Simpson's diversity index across productive rearrangements. The source is immuneACCESS, and TCRdb retained only in-frame sequences with V and J called. Part of the clones is not carried over; for the studies checked, unresolved V genes explain less than half of this, and the remainder is unexplained. V and J calls and clone size are those listed in that table; D and trimming were worked out from the DNA. The sample table contains approximately 230,000 clones; only one count was recorded for around 89% of them. The top ten hold around 4% of the sample.

Participants in the prospective study were aged about 18 to 89 years, lived in over 20 United States geographic areas, and enrolled through a virtual design. To assign participants to cohorts, the prospective study relied on clinical history that participants themselves reported in a screening survey and a study questionnaire. ImmuneRACE Cohort 3 recovered participants were defined by two consecutive negative NP/OP PCR tests, healthcare professional clearance, or symptom resolution. Mobile phlebotomists in the prospective study collected whole blood, serum and a nasopharyngeal or oropharyngeal swab from every participant. Participants in the prospective study had the option to provide additional blood draws and questionnaires over an approximately two-month period. Blood samples from the prospective study were shipped frozen or at room temperature prior to DNA extraction.

The sequence came from a woman in her twenties or thirties who had recovered from COVID-19. This sequence uses TRBV19 and TRBJ1-5, with no confident D gene call. Sample: PBMCs or T cells enriched from blood (not recorded which). The DNA sequence is given as TGTGCCAGCTCTGCTGGGAGGCTCTTGCAGCATTTT. This yields the protein CASSAGRLLQHF.